This entry is about one T cell receptor (beta chain). Its antigen is currently not known. No qualities accompany the bases; no much larger clone lies one base away. The cysteine opens and the phenylalanine closes a CDR3 of 15 amino acids. CDR3 DNA only is kept here, 45 bases in frame from base 1. Per the germline V gene (reference sequence), LNHNV is the CDR1 and YYDKDF is the CDR2. V has 0 bases trimmed and J has 8 bases trimmed; junction bases matching no gene number 9. This specimen comes from a study of PD-1 blockade in mismatch repair-deficient tumors (dated by TCRdb to 2016 to 2017). Describing the broader study: The trial enrolled 86 consecutive patients with roughly 13 mismatch repair-deficient cancer types between September 2013 and September 2016, all previously treated and progressing. Deep sequencing of TCR CDR3 regions was used to track tumor-associated T cell clones in peripheral blood of patients responding to PD-1 blockade. Study-wide conclusions, independent of this receptor: Clones residing in the tumor, which were often undetectable in blood before treatment, expanded quickly after pembrolizumab and then contracted, generally before radiologic responses.

Library preparation used the immunoSEQ multiplex PCR assay. What TCRdb holds here is the immuneACCESS table cut down to in-frame rearrangements. Part of the clones is not present; checked against another copy, under half of the missing clones reflect an unresolved V gene, and the others are unexplained. The sample records roughly 40,000 clones, 70% to 90% of which are singletons. The ten largest clonotypes hold 3.9% of the sample. Mismatch repair deficiency was established in every enrolled patient by polymerase chain reaction or immunohistochemistry. A few patients who responded to pembrolizumab therapy underwent TCR sequencing. Pembrolizumab PD-1 blockade was prospectively tested in advanced mismatch repair-deficient cancers, regardless of tissue of origin, in the phase II trial. Peripheral blood T cell samples were gathered serially, both before PD-1 blockade started and at multiple time points afterward. Blood sampling times were reported as weeks after the first pembrolizumab dose.

The starting material was peripheral blood, obtained roughly 75 weeks after starting pembrolizumab. Recombination joined TRBV15 with TRBJ1-2, and 7 bases in between align with TRBD1. The receptor comes from an adult with mismatch repair-deficient cancer. In nucleotide form, the sequence is TGTGCCACCAGCAGAGAAAGGAGACAGGGCGCCGGCTACACCTTC. It is translated as CATSRERRQGAGYTF.